This T cell receptor beta chain appears in the sequencing data of a study of Graves' ophthalmopathy and Graves' hyperthyroidism. The study's findings and limits: Sensitivity reached 87.88% and specificity 81.08% for a 13-signature model separating ophthalmopathy from stable hyperthyroidism. In blood, most expanded thyroid clonotypes above 0.001 frequency were also detected.

The CDR3 runs 11 residues. From germline, CDR1 is LGHDT and CDR2 YNNKEL (reference sequence). The germline V and J ends were trimmed by 1 base and 3 bases, with 1 base remaining between them. Amplifying from RNA transcripts, the study obtained TCR beta CDR3 regions. First-round RT-PCR employed HTBI primers, with a second-round multiplex PCR after it. TCRdb passed the multiplex PCR reads through MiXCR, listing each CDR3 protein once. The sample records about 390,000 distinct CDR3 sequences, 15% being singletons. This clonotype was counted at least ten times. No antigen is known for it. Serum thyroxine and TRAb, along with clinical symptoms, thyroid ultrasound and orbital computed tomography, were what diagnosis relied on. The PBMCs were taken from over 9.5 ml of fresh peripheral blood.

Specimen: peripheral blood. The V and J genes are TRBV3-1 and TRBJ2-7; D unresolved. The clonotype comes from a woman under 30 with stable Graves' hyperthyroidism. The CDR3 DNA reads as TGTGCCAGCAGCCAAGTCTACGAGCAGTACTTC. As protein: CASSQVYEQYF.